The clone carrying this TCR beta chain was seen only a few times. The antigen remains unidentified. RNA transcripts served as the template for amplifying TCR beta CDR3 regions. The HTBI primer set drove a first-round RT-PCR of the TCR CDR3. TCRdb reprocessed the multiplex PCR reads via MiXCR and lists one record per CDR3 protein. The sample lists hundreds of thousands of distinct CDR3 sequences, 20% to 25% occurring once. These data are taken from a study of T cells in Graves' hyperthyroidism and ophthalmopathy. Findings and limits, study-wide: Ophthalmopathy cases were set apart from stable hyperthyroidism by a 13 V-J model. The model's output predicted ophthalmopathy at a median of 6.5 months prior to onset.

Germline lookup yields CDR1 MNHNS and CDR2 SASEGT. This CDR3 region has 12 residues. With 7 bases removed from V and 5 bases from J, the gap between germline ends came to 11 bases. The sequence derives from a young man with Graves' ophthalmopathy. The V and J genes are TRBV6-1 and TRBJ1-2; D is ambiguous. Material: blood. The CDR3 loop reads CASTLDGYGYTF. The CDR3 nucleotides read TGTGCCAGCACCCTGGATGGTTATGGCTACACCTTC.